This T cell receptor (beta chain) was captured by sequencing in a study of cytomegalovirus exposure and HLA in healthy donors. Study as a whole: Early release data held approximately 81 million unique TCRs from HLA-typed donors.

Samples came from healthy bone marrow donors. This CDR3 comprises 15 residues. CDR1 and CDR2 (germline): LGHNA, YSLEER. V was pared by 1 base and J by 7 bases, with 8 bases of the junction left unmatched. The PCR contained 60 Vbeta and 13 Jbeta primers. TCRdb keeps only in-frame clones here, not all; method: immunoSEQ multiplex PCR. The sample has 100,000 to 150,000 clones; about 85% are singletons. Points on this clone: Its antigen is not identified.

Study results and limitations: The likely origin of a cluster of highly shared sequence variants was a sequencing artifact. Indistinguishability led to the exclusion of some V segments, TRBV6-2 and TRBV6-3 included.

This chain links TRBV4-3 with TRBJ1-2, with TRBD1 identical over 8 bases. This TCR was sampled from a man aged 18-30 years in good health and CMV-seropositive. The sequenced sample was PBMCs. The CDR3 DNA sequence: TGCGCCAGCAGCCAAGTTCGACAGGGGATCGGTGGCTACACCTTC. Protein product: CASSQVRQGIGGYTF.